The next 17 T cell receptor beta chains were all read from a single sample in a study of siplizumab effects on memory and regulatory T cells. Using immunoSEQ multiplex PCR, the repertoire was profiled, and TCRdb retains in-frame clones only, with some absent. The top ten clones hold about a fifth of a sample with approximately 91,000 clones, over 90% of them seen once. Material for sequencing was CD8+ T cells sorted from blood. These receptors all come from a human donor in good health.

The rearrangement uses TRBV6-5 and TRBJ2-7; D is uncertain. In germline, CDR1 is MNHEY, CDR2 SVGAGI. CDR3 length: 14 residues. The V end was cut by 0 bases, the J end by 3 bases, with 9 bases between. CDR3 region: CASSYSTDIYEQYF. In DNA, the CDR3 is TGTGCCAGCAGTTACTCGACCGATATCTACGAGCAGTACTTC.

Notes on this clone: A junction boundary mismatches the germline segment, possibly from a read error. The V gene is TRBV7-7, the J gene TRBJ2-5; no reliable D call. This CDR3 has 14 residues. CDR1 and CDR2 from the germline V gene are SSHAT and FNYEAQ (reference sequence). The CDR3 loop reads CASSFTQEKETQYF. For the CDR3, the DNA is TGTGCTAGCAGCTTCACGCAGGAGAAAGAGACCCAGTACTTC.

CDR3 residues: CAISESSSGANVLTF. DNA of the CDR3: TGTGCCATCAGTGAGTCGTCCTCTGGGGCCAACGTCCTGACTTTC. The genes are TRBV10-3 and TRBJ2-6; D is uncertain. Trimming shortened V by 0 bases and J by 0 bases, and 3 bases separated the two germline ends. The CDR3 has 15 amino acids. From germline, CDR1 is ENHRY and CDR2 SYGVKD.

The chain employs TRBV10-3 and TRBJ1-1, with a possible D match to TRBD1 (5 bases). The CDR3 has 13 amino acids. The V end lost 0 bases, the J end lost 7 bases, and 9 bases lay between the germline ends. The V gene's germline CDR1 is ENHRY and CDR2 SYGVKD. The CDR3 DNA reads as TGTGCCATCAGTGAGTCGCAGGGTCTTGAAGCTTTCTTT. It codes for CAISESQGLEAFF.

This clone was seen a single time. The CDR3 bases are TGTGCCAGCAGCGGCCGGGACAGGGGGACCTACGAGCAGTACTTC. Translated, it gives CASSGRDRGTYEQYF. The chain joins TRBV13 to TRBJ2-5, with 11 bases lining up with TRBD1. The better agreement between TRBJ2-7 and the DNA end casts doubt on the J call. The CDR3 consists of 15 residues. Germline V gives CDR1 PRHDT, CDR2 FYEKMQ (reference sequence).

This chain links TRBV6-5 with TRBJ2-5; 7 bases map to TRBD1. This CDR3 region has 15 residues. Trimming cost V 2 bases and J 4 bases; bases outside gene matches: 7. Germline CDR1 MNHEY, CDR2 SVGAGI. The CDR3 DNA reads TGTGCCAGCAGTTACGCGACAGGGATGGGAGAGACCCAGTACTTC. Amino acids: CASSYATGMGETQYF.

This clone was observed many times. Different DNA sequences within this sample yield the same CDR3. CDR3 nucleotides: TGTGCCAGCAGTGAATATGGATGGCAGTACTTC. Protein product: CASSEYGWQYF. This sequence joins TRBV25-1 and TRBJ2-7; D is undetermined. V was pared by 0 bases and J by 9 bases, with 6 bases between. The length of the CDR3 is 11 residues. Germline assignment: CDR1 MGHDK and CDR2 SYGVNS.

This clone appeared once. The chain uses TRBV11-2 and TRBJ2-7; tentative D call: TRBD1 (5 bases). CDR1 and CDR2 from the germline V gene are SGHAT and FQNNGV. Trimming left V 5 bases short and J 5 bases short, with 13 bases between. The CDR3 contains 13 residues. CDR3 DNA: TGTGCCAGCAGCGTAGCTCAGGGCGACGAGCAGTACTTC. Amino acid sequence: CASSVAQGDEQYF.

The chain uses TRBV7-9 and TRBJ2-3; 14 nucleotides agree with TRBD2. The CDR3 is 18 residues long. With 4 bases clipped from V and 4 bases from J, the junction kept 10 bases outside the gene matches. CDR1 is SEHNR, CDR2 FQNEAQ, per germline (reference sequence). As DNA, the CDR3 is TGTGCCAGCAGCTCACTGGGACTAGCGGGAGCAGGCGCAGATACGCAGTATTTT. It codes for CASSSLGLAGAGADTQYF.

V and J are TRBV7-6 and TRBJ2-1; D is perhaps TRBD1 (5 bases). Trimming took off 5 bases at V and 0 bases at J, with 14 bases between the two ends. The germline CDR1 and CDR2 sequences are SGHVS and FNYEAQ. This CDR3 region has 16 residues. The CDR3 coding sequence is TGTGCCAGCAGCCCCGAGGCAGGGATCTCCTACAATGAGCAGTTCTTC. Its translation is CASSPEAGISYNEQFF.

This clone was seen a single time. The J gene is TRBJ2-7, the V gene TRBV20-1; possible D gene TRBD1, 6 bases. There are 11 residues in the CDR3. CDR1 is DFQATT, CDR2 SNEGSKA, per germline (reference sequence). The germline V and J ends were trimmed by 5 bases and 9 bases, with 14 bases remaining between them. The CDR3 loop is CSAPQGVVQYF. The CDR3 DNA reads TGCAGTGCTCCACAGGGAGTAGTGCAGTACTTC.

The chain links TRBV7-9 to TRBJ2-1; 7 nucleotides line up with TRBD2. V lost 5 bases and J lost 7; bases outside the gene matches: 11. CDR3 size: 15 residues. From germline, CDR1 is SEHNR and CDR2 FQNEAQ (reference sequence). CDR3 in DNA: TGTGCCAGCAGCGGGGAGGCTAGCGGCCCTAATGAGCAGTTCTTC. Translating it yields CASSGEASGPNEQFF.

The chain has TRBV27 and TRBJ2-7; D is unclear. The CDR3 spans 14 residues. Trimming took 3 bases from V and 4 from J, leaving 13 bases between them. Germline lookup yields CDR1 MNHEY and CDR2 SMNVEV (reference sequence). CDR3 DNA: TGTGCCAGCAGTTTTCAGCACAGCTCGTACGAGCAGTACTTC. Translating gives CASSFQHSSYEQYF.

This chain links TRBV9 with TRBJ1-4; D is undetermined. The CDR3 is made up of 16 amino acids. Between the trimmed V and J ends, which lost 4 bases and 1 base, there was a span of 14 bases. Germline CDR1 reads SGDLS; CDR2 reads YYNGEE. The CDR3 protein is CASSLPRGETNEKLFF. Written as DNA, the CDR3 is TGTGCCAGCAGCCTCCCCCGCGGAGAAACTAATGAAAAACTGTTTTTT.

The chain carries TRBV7-3 and TRBJ2-5, with D tentatively TRBD2 (5 bases). Trimming cost V 1 base and J 7 bases, with 25 bases left between them. The CDR3 extends over 18 amino acids. Germline V gives CDR1 SGHTA, CDR2 FQGTGA. The CDR3: CASSLSGSGGPAEGTQYF. For the CDR3, the DNA is TGTGCCAGCAGCTTAAGCGGTTCTGGAGGTCCGGCTGAGGGGACCCAGTACTTC.

CDR3 residues: CASSMVAGPYNEQFF. The CDR3 nucleotides read TGTGCCAGTAGTATGGTGGCCGGCCCCTACAATGAGCAGTTCTTC. The chain uses TRBV19 and TRBJ2-1, with no clear D. Trimming removed 3 bases from V and 2 bases from J, with 11 bases in between. The CDR3 has 15 amino acids. Germline lookup yields CDR1 LNHDA and CDR2 SQIVND (reference sequence).

The J gene is TRBJ2-1, the V gene TRBV4-1; D is perhaps TRBD1 or TRBD2 (5 bases each). CDR1 and CDR2 from the germline V gene are MGHRA and YSYEKL. The germline V and J ends were trimmed by 3 bases and 4 bases, with 10 bases remaining between them. The CDR3 contains 14 residues. CDR3: CASSHGTYYNEQFF. The CDR3 region has the DNA TGCGCCAGCAGCCATGGGACCTATTACAATGAGCAGTTCTTC.